These T cell receptor beta chains were read from a single sample in a study of CD8 T cells in ankylosing spondylitis. TCRdb ran MiXCR on the 5' RACE reads and lists one entry per CDR3 protein. The sample includes hundreds of thousands of distinct CDR3 sequences, 7.5% to 9.5% of them seen just once. What was sequenced was blood, either unsorted or a sorted T cell fraction (not recorded which). The source is a female donor with ankylosing spondylitis or in good health (not recorded which). CDR3s include the opening cysteine and the closing phenylalanine or tryptophan. Each record gives: clone size, V gene, D gene, J gene, CDR3 DNA, CDR3 protein. The D gene is left open where the match is weak. Where a row states a size, it is once, few, many or the class of an expanded clone; other rows omit it.

clone_size: many; v_call: TRBV5-1; d_call: -; j_call: TRBJ2-1; cdr3_nt: TGCGCCAGCAGCCCAATAGCGAGGGGGACCTACAATGAGCAGTTCTTC; cdr3_aa: CASSPIARGTYNEQFF
clone_size: many; v_call: TRBV5-1; d_call: -; j_call: TRBJ2-2; cdr3_nt: TGCGCCAGCTACTCGAGACTAGTCGGGGCCGGGGAGCTGTTTTTT; cdr3_aa: CASYSRLVGAGELFF
clone_size: many; v_call: TRBV11-2; d_call: TRBD2; j_call: TRBJ2-3; cdr3_nt: TGTGCCAGCAGCGTCCGGACTAGCGGGGCACGCACAGATACGCAGTATTTT; cdr3_aa: CASSVRTSGARTDTQYF
clone_size: -; v_call: TRBV9; d_call: -; j_call: TRBJ2-7; cdr3_nt: TGTGCCAGCAGCCCCCATCTTACGGCAGCAACCTACGAGCAGTACTTC; cdr3_aa: CASSPHLTAATYEQYF
clone_size: few; v_call: TRBV4-2; d_call: -; j_call: TRBJ2-1; cdr3_nt: TGTGCCAGCAGCCAAGGTTCGGAAGGGGTCTACAATGAGCAGTTCTTC; cdr3_aa: CASSQGSEGVYNEQFF
clone_size: many; v_call: TRBV29-1; d_call: -; j_call: TRBJ1-2; cdr3_nt: TGCAGCGTTATGGGTACAGACTATGGCTACACCTTC; cdr3_aa: CSVMGTDYGYTF
clone_size: -; v_call: TRBV7-9; d_call: TRBD1; j_call: TRBJ1-3; cdr3_nt: TGTGCCAGCAGCCTGGGACAGGGGGACGGAAACACCATATATTTT; cdr3_aa: CASSLGQGDGNTIYF
clone_size: few; v_call: TRBV20-1; d_call: TRBD2; j_call: TRBJ2-7; cdr3_nt: TGCTGTGCTAGTTCCCCTTCGGGGACTAGCGGGAGAAGCTACGAGCAGTACTTC; cdr3_aa: CCASSPSGTSGRSYEQYF
clone_size: many; v_call: TRBV10-3; d_call: -; j_call: TRBJ2-1; cdr3_nt: TGTGCCATCAGTGCCGGGGACTACAATGAGCAGTTCTTC; cdr3_aa: CAISAGDYNEQFF
clone_size: many; v_call: TRBV19; d_call: -; j_call: TRBJ2-5; cdr3_nt: TGTGCCAGTAGTATCCCGGGATTGCAAGAGACCCAGTACTTC; cdr3_aa: CASSIPGLQETQYF
clone_size: many; v_call: TRBV11-1; d_call: -; j_call: TRBJ1-1; cdr3_nt: TGTGCCAGCAGCTTACAGTATAAGGGGTCGGGGATGAACACTGAAGCTTTCTTT; cdr3_aa: CASSLQYKGSGMNTEAFF